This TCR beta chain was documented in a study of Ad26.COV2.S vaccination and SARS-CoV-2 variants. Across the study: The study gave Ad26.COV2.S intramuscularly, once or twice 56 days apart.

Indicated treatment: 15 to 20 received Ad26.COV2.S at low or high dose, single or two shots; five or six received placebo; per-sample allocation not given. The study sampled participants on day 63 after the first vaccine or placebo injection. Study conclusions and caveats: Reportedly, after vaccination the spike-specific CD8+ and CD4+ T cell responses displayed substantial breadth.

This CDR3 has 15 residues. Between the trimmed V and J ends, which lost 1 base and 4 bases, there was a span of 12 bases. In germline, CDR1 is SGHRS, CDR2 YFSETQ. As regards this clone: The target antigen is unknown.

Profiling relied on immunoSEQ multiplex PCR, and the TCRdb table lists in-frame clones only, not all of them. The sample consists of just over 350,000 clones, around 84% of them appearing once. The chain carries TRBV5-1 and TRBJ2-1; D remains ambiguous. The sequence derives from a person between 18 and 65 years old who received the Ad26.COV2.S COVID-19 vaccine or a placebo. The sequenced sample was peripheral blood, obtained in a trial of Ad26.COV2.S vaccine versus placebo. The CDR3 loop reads CASSLQDGNYNEQFF. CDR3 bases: TGCGCCAGCAGCTTGCAGGACGGTAATTACAATGAGCAGTTCTTC.